The following is a T cell receptor (beta chain) sequence with its context. The entry originates in a study of CD8 T cells in Susac syndrome. Random hexamers were used to reverse transcribe about 0.5 to 1 ug of RNA. TCRdb recomputed calls from the immunoSEQ multiplex PCR reads with MiXCR, one row per CDR3 protein. Of under 95,000 distinct CDR3 sequences in the sample, 90% to 95% were seen once. Germline loops: CDR1 LGHDT, CDR2 YNNKEL (reference sequence). CDR3 length equals 14 residues. The V and J ends lost 3 bases and 8 bases respectively, with 16 bases between them. V and J are TRBV3-1 and TRBJ1-2, with D uncertain. The clonotype comes from a human donor with Susac syndrome. Sequenced material: CD4+ T cells from PBMCs. For the CDR3, the DNA is TGTGCCAGCAGCCATAACGTCGATCCGGGGGGCTACACCTTC. Its translation: CASSHNVDPGGYTF.